Listed below are T cell receptor beta chains from one sample, sequenced in a study of human T cells and chemical hapten exposure. Using its own MiXCR run on the RACE reads, TCRdb lists one record per CDR3 protein. The data contain 80,000 to 95,000 distinct CDR3 sequences, 9.6% of them singletons. Sample: whole blood, taken in connection with sensitization to the hapten diphenylcyclopropenone (DPC). These receptors all stem from a woman between 40 and 55 years old with alopecia areata. Some clones in this sample may be carry-over from other donors' samples. The conserved cysteine and the conserved F or W are not part of the CDR3 here. The D gene is left open where the match is weak. Clone size is shown for a subset of rows, as once, few, many or a class of expanded clone.

v_call	j_call	d_call	clone_size	cdr3_aa
TRBV20-1	TRBJ2-3	TRBD2	few	SAGTSGGYGTDTQY
TRBV5-6	TRBJ2-1	TRBD1	NA	ASSLGGQGQGEEQF
TRBV7-2	TRBJ2-7	TRBD2	few	ASRNTGGYEQY
TRBV7-2	TRBJ1-3	TRBD1	NA	ASSLDGTGYYSGNTIY
TRBV6-1	TRBJ2-7	NA	many	ASRGPSSYEQY
TRBV2	TRBJ2-3	NA	NA	ATSPGYSTDTQY
TRBV7-9	TRBJ1-4	NA	NA	ASSLQGSWIV
TRBV18	TRBJ1-2	TRBD1	many	ASSPARTGGNYGYT
TRBV29-1	TRBJ1-2	NA	many	SVEDKAGCT
TRBV18	TRBJ1-6	TRBD1	few	ASSPGQGTSPLH
TRBV7-2	TRBJ2-5	NA	many	ASSPGTLVQETQY
TRBV29-1	TRBJ1-1	NA	many	SVQVGGWGTEAF
TRBV3-1	TRBJ2-5	NA	NA	ASSPTPLGTQY
TRBV10-2	TRBJ1-1	NA	many	ASSAGRRTEAF
TRBV5-4	TRBJ2-5	TRBD2	few	ASSSRERGEETQY
TRBV20-1	TRBJ2-5	NA	many	SARDRQAFQETQY
TRBV27	TRBJ1-2	NA	NA	ASSLSLAGNYGYT
TRBV2	TRBJ1-5	NA	NA	ASSGDSQGQPQH
TRBV7-8	TRBJ2-1	NA	many	ASSLAGVREQF
TRBV20-1	TRBJ2-3	NA	many	SAREFRNTDTQY
TRBV7-2	TRBJ2-3	TRBD2	many	ASSTGTSADTQY
TRBV9	TRBJ1-2	TRBD1	NA	ASSASGGSWDGYT